The 20 T cell receptor beta chains below come from one sample, sequenced in a study of T cells in Graves' hyperthyroidism and ophthalmopathy (dated by TCRdb to between 2017 and 2020). The receptor library was made with multiplex PCR. TCRdb records Illumina HiSeq 2000 as the sequencer. The TCR beta CDR3 regions were amplified from the RNA transcripts. The first round of RT-PCR for the TCR CDR3 was performed with the HTBI primer set and the Qiagen OneStep RT-PCR kit. The public reads were run again by TCRdb, first through fastp at Q25 and then through MiXCR, and only productive beta chains were kept. Entries are consolidated by CDR3 protein sequence, retaining the most common genes and DNA. This sample gives about 250,000 distinct CDR3 sequences in total; roughly 22% of them show up just once. Together, the top ten hold 30% to 40% of the sample. Source material: blood. These receptors were collected from a woman aged 40 to 50 with Graves' ophthalmopathy.

The chain employs TRBV11-2 and TRBJ2-5; D ambiguous. The germline V gene encodes CDR1 SGHAT and CDR2 FQNNGV. Trimming removed 2 bases at V and 4 bases at J, with 11 bases between. The CDR3 contains 14 residues. This CDR3 is CASSLNSKRETQYF. CDR3 sequence (DNA): TGTGCCAGCAGCTTAAATAGCAAAAGAGAGACCCAGTACTTC.

This clonotype was seen repeatedly, ten times or more. This CDR3 reads CSARHALSGENYEQYF. CDR3 DNA: TGCAGTGCTAGACATGCCCTTTCGGGAGAGAACTACGAGCAGTACTTC. V gene TRBV20-1 combines with J gene TRBJ2-7, with D possibly being TRBD2 (6 bases). V was cut by 2 bases and J by 3 bases, with 20 bases left in between. The germline V gene encodes CDR1 DFQATT and CDR2 SNEGSKA (reference sequence). CDR3 length: 16 residues.

V gene TRBV6-2 or TRBV6-3 combines with J gene TRBJ2-7; 8 bases are a match to TRBD2. Trimming took 7 bases from V and 0 from J; bases not matched to a gene: 8. The CDR3 runs to 15 residues. Germline-derived CDR1 and CDR2 are MNHEY and SVGEGT. CDR3 sequence: CASNRDGGASYEQYF. For the CDR3, the DNA is TGTGCCAGCAACAGAGACGGGGGGGCCTCCTACGAGCAGTACTTC.

This clonotype was observed many times. CDR3 sequence: CASSGGTSGGGKNSYEQYF. In DNA form, the CDR3 reads TGTGCCAGCAGTGGGGGGACTAGCGGAGGTGGAAAGAACTCCTACGAGCAGTACTTC. This rearrangement joins TRBV6-1 to TRBJ2-7, with TRBD2 matching over 11 bases. The CDR3 totals 19 residues. Trimming cost V 4 bases and J 0 bases; bases outside gene matches: 14. CDR1 is MNHNS, CDR2 SASEGT, per germline.

This clonotype was detected many times. The chain couples TRBV29-1 to TRBJ2-7; D ambiguous. Trimming removed 3 bases from V and 5 bases from J, with 8 bases in between. The length of the CDR3 is 11 residues. Germline V gene data show CDR1 as SQVTM and CDR2 as ANQGSEA. The DNA of the CDR3 is TGCAGCGTTGACCATGGTAACGAGCAGTACTTC. It encodes CSVDHGNEQYF.

There are many counts of this clonotype. The chain joins TRBV12-3 or TRBV12-4 to TRBJ2-7, with 8 positions matching TRBD2. The CDR3 runs to 15 residues. The V and J ends lost 7 bases and 5 bases, in that order; junction bases with no gene match: 13. In nucleotides, the CDR3 is TGTGCCAGCACCCCCGGGCTAGCGGGTCGTAACGAGCAGTACTTC. This gives the protein CASTPGLAGRNEQYF.

Concerning this clonotype: This may arise from a read error, as a much more abundant clone is one base away. The gene calls are TRBV24-1 and TRBJ2-2; 9 bases line up with TRBD2. Germline-derived CDR1 and CDR2 are KGHDR and SFDVKD. The CDR3 contains 17 residues. The CDR3 bases are TGTGCCACCAGCCCAACGGGGCGGGAGGGGGGAACCGAGGAGCTGTTTTTT. This encodes CATSPTGREGGTEELFF.

This clonotype has a count of ten or more. The chain is built from TRBV28 and TRBJ1-1, with D perhaps TRBD1 (6 bases). V was clipped by 3 bases and J by 0 bases, with 14 bases between them. There are 16 residues in the CDR3. Germline lookup yields CDR1 MDHEN and CDR2 SYDVKM. CDR3 in DNA: TGTGCCAGCAGTTTTCGGGGACAAGTCATGAACACTGAAGCTTTCTTT. Protein: CASSFRGQVMNTEAFF.

This clonotype was recorded at least ten times. This sequence joins TRBV28 and TRBJ1-5; the D gene is possibly TRBD1 (6 bases). V was clipped by 2 bases and J by 2 bases, with 16 bases between them. CDR3 length: 17 amino acids. Germline V CDR1 and CDR2: MDHEN, SYDVKM. The CDR3 sequence: CASSLGTTGSGNQPQHF. CDR3 nucleotide sequence: TGTGCCAGCAGTTTAGGGACCACAGGGAGTGGCAATCAGCCCCAGCATTTT. The full variable domain, rest sourced from reference TRBV28 and TRBJ1-5, is DVKVTQSSRYLVKRTGEKVFLECVQDMDHENMFWYRQDPGLGLRLIYFSYDVKMKEKGDIPEGYSVSREKKERFSLILESASTNQTSMYLCASSLGTTGSGNQPQHFGDGTRLSIL.

This clonotype has at least ten counts. The chain joins TRBV10-1 to TRBJ2-5; a possible D gene is TRBD2 (5 bases). Germline CDR1 is WNHNN and CDR2 is SYGVQD (reference sequence). The V end was cut by 6 bases, the J end by 5 bases, with 31 bases between. This CDR3 spans 19 amino acids. The CDR3 reads CASRYLRAGILRVWETQYF. The CDR3 DNA sequence: TGCGCCAGCAGATACCTGAGGGCAGGCATACTTCGAGTTTGGGAGACCCAGTACTTC.

This clonotype was recorded at least ten times. The rearrangement links TRBV12-3 or TRBV12-4 to TRBJ1-2, with D perhaps matching TRBD1 (5 bases). The CDR3 spans 12 residues. V was clipped by 5 bases and J by 4 bases, with 8 bases between them. The CDR3 spells CASSVGLYGYTF. DNA for the CDR3: TGTGCCAGCAGTGTGGGACTCTATGGCTACACCTTC.

This clonotype was counted ten times or more. The chain links TRBV6-5 to TRBJ1-2; D is undetermined. Trimming stripped 7 bases from V and 3 bases from J, with 6 bases between. This CDR3 comprises 11 residues. Germline assignment: CDR1 MNHEY and CDR2 SVGAGI. For the CDR3, the DNA is TGTGCCAGCATAAAGGACTATGGCTACACCTTC. The encoded protein is CASIKDYGYTF.

This clonotype occurred many times. The V gene is TRBV20-1, the J gene TRBJ2-7; 8 bases agree with TRBD2. This CDR3 region has 18 residues. CDR1 is DFQATT, CDR2 SNEGSKA, per germline (reference sequence). J gave up 0 bases and V 0 bases, and 13 bases lay outside the gene matches. In DNA, the CDR3 is TGCAGTGCTAGAGAGAGGGGACTAGAGATACTGAGCTCCTACGAGCAGTACTTC. As protein: CSARERGLEILSSYEQYF.

The genes are TRBV7-8 and TRBJ2-5; possible D gene TRBD2, 5 bases. The CDR3 sequence is 16 residues long. The germline gives CDR1 SGHVS, CDR2 FQNEAQ. Deletions cut 7 bases from V and 3 bases from J, with 21 bases between. CDR3 amino acids: CASTILPYDYEETQYF. As DNA, the CDR3 is TGTGCCAGCACCATTTTACCGTACGACTATGAAGAGACCCAGTACTTC.

This clonotype was counted ten times or more. This chain uses TRBV3-1 with TRBJ2-2, with D hard to call. The CDR3 runs 12 residues. V dropped 1 base and J dropped 8 bases, with 5 bases sitting between them. Germline CDR1 reads LGHDT; CDR2 reads YNNKEL (reference sequence). In DNA form, the CDR3 reads TGTGCCAGCAGCCAAGTTCGAGGGGAGCTGTTTTTT. It specifies CASSQVRGELFF.

Note on this clonotype: One base away lies a much larger clone, so this may be a sequencing read error. The chain links TRBV25-1 to TRBJ2-7; TRBD1 agrees at 7 bases. This CDR3 contains 16 residues. From germline, CDR1 is MGHDK and CDR2 SYGVNS. CDR3 protein: CAISETKNRGPYEQYF. DNA of the CDR3: TGTGCCATCAGTGAAACGAAAAACAGGGGACCCTACGAGCAGTACTTC.

This clonotype was observed at least ten times. The CDR3 DNA reads as TGCAGTGCTAGAGATCGGAGGGGCGACACCGGGGAGCTGTTTTTT. It is translated as CSARDRRGDTGELFF. V gene TRBV20-1 combines with J gene TRBJ2-2, with a tentative D call TRBD2 (6 bases). Germline loops: CDR1 DFQATT, CDR2 SNEGSKA (reference sequence). V lost 0 bases to trimming and J lost 3 bases, with 11 bases between them. CDR3 length equals 15 residues.

This chain links TRBV3-1 with TRBJ2-6; D is possibly TRBD2 (6 bases). The CDR3 has 17 residues. The germline gives CDR1 LGHDT, CDR2 YNNKEL (reference sequence). V lost 0 bases to trimming and J lost 4 bases, with 13 bases between them. CDR3 sequence: CASSQDPEGAGANVLTF. DNA for the CDR3: TGTGCCAGCAGCCAAGATCCGGAGGGTGCGGGGGCCAACGTCCTGACTTTC.

This clonotype was counted at least ten times. The V and J genes are TRBV2 and TRBJ1-5; D is possibly TRBD1 (5 bases). Trimming stripped 5 bases from V and 2 bases from J, with 7 bases between. Germline-derived CDR1 and CDR2 are SNHLY and FYNNEI. There are 13 residues in the CDR3. The chain's CDR3 is CASSSGGNQPQHF. As DNA, the CDR3 is TGTGCCAGCAGTTCGGGGGGCAATCAGCCCCAGCATTTT.

This clonotype was detected ten times or more. The rearrangement uses TRBV28 and TRBJ2-5, with 7 positions matching TRBD1. The CDR3 contains 15 residues. From germline, CDR1 is MDHEN and CDR2 SYDVKM. The J segment lost 5 bases and the V segment lost 7 bases, leaving 13 bases of the junction unmatched. CDR3 DNA: TGTGCCAGCACCGGAACAGGGGACCGTGGCGAGACCCAGTACTTC. Encoded protein: CASTGTGDRGETQYF. Based on the CDR3 plus reference TRBV28 and TRBJ2-5, the full variable domain is DVKVTQSSRYLVKRTGEKVFLECVQDMDHENMFWYRQDPGLGLRLIYFSYDVKMKEKGDIPEGYSVSREKKERFSLILESASTNQTSMYLCASTGTGDRGETQYFGPGTRLLVL.